The source of this T cell receptor (beta chain) is a study of shared clonotypes between healthy human individuals. Study results and caveats: Relative to clonotypes present in all four donors, those not shared had lower generation probabilities.

The sorted-subset replicate PCRs were given 200 ng DNA, which is tens of thousands of T cell genomes. Profiled with immunoSEQ multiplex PCR; TCRdb holds only in-frame clones, not every one. Among roughly 700,000 clones, less than 95% were seen once, and the ten largest hold approximately 35%. About this clone itself: Its antigen is currently unknown.

The CDR3 is 13 amino acids. CDR1 is SEHNR and CDR2 is FQNEAQ in the germline V gene (reference sequence). V was trimmed by 5 bases and J by 2 bases, leaving 9 bases between them. Sequenced sample: memory CD8+ T cells from PBMCs. The subset: CD45RO+ cells pooled with CCR7-negative TemRA cells. The chain has TRBV7-9 and TRBJ2-5; tentative D call: TRBD1 (6 bases). The clonotype was recovered from a man between 18 and 29 years old in good health. Some clones in this sample may be carry-over from other donors' samples. The chain's CDR3 is CASSLGTQETQYF. Here the CDR3 DNA reads TGTGCCAGCAGCCTGGGGACACAAGAGACCCAGTACTTC.